Below, 26 T cell receptor beta chains from the same sample are listed, as sequenced in a study of T cells in Graves' hyperthyroidism and ophthalmopathy. TCR beta CDR3 regions were amplified from RNA transcripts. HTBI primers were the set used in a first-round RT-PCR of the TCR CDR3. In TCRdb, the multiplex PCR reads were re-called with MiXCR into one record per CDR3 protein. This sample has over 700,000 distinct CDR3 sequences, with 38% found just once. The sequenced sample was blood. The receptors stem from a man aged 18 to 29 with Graves' hyperthyroidism.

In its sample, this clonotype was seen once. This chain uses TRBV29-1 with TRBJ2-6; 12 bases align to TRBD2. From germline, CDR1 is SQVTM and CDR2 ANQGSEA. This CDR3 is built from 18 residues. With V trimmed by 2 bases and J by 4 bases, 9 bases remained unmatched. CDR3 protein: CSVETSGRRGTGANVLTF. The CDR3 region has the DNA TGCAGCGTTGAAACTAGCGGGAGGAGAGGGACCGGGGCCAACGTCCTGACTTTC.

The V gene is TRBV20-1, the J gene TRBJ2-2, with 10 bases that match TRBD1. J was trimmed by 2 bases and V by 5 bases; bases with no gene match: 5. Germline CDR1 is DFQATT and CDR2 is SNEGSKA (reference sequence). The CDR3 runs 15 residues. As DNA, the CDR3 is TGCAGTGCTCCTTGGACAGGGGGTAACACCGGGGAGCTGTTTTTT. This encodes CSAPWTGGNTGELFF.

The table lists this clonotype with a few counts. This chain connects TRBV12-3 or TRBV12-4 to TRBJ1-1; D gene uncertain. There are 14 residues in the CDR3. Deletions cut 3 bases from V and 6 bases from J, with 14 bases between. CDR3 protein: CASSFPPEKAEAFF. CDR3 in DNA: TGTGCCAGCAGTTTTCCCCCTGAGAAGGCTGAAGCTTTCTTT.

Comments on this clonotype: A far larger clone is one nucleotide away, so this likely arose from a read error. The chain has TRBV2 and TRBJ2-7; D gene unclear. This CDR3 has 10 amino acids. Germline V gene data show CDR1 as SNHLY and CDR2 as FYNNEI. The CDR3 sequence is CAGSEDEQYF. In DNA form, the CDR3 reads TGTGCCGGCAGTGAGGACGAGCAGTACTTC.

The CDR3 here is CATSLAGRNTGELFF. Written as DNA, the CDR3 is TGTGCCACCAGCTTAGCGGGACGTAACACCGGGGAGCTGTTTTTT. This chain uses TRBV15 with TRBJ2-2, with 8 positions matching TRBD2. V gave up 5 bases and J gave up 2 bases; unmatched junction bases: 4. Germline V gene sequence: CDR1 LNHNV, CDR2 YYDKDF (reference sequence). CDR3 size: 15 residues. Full variable domain (rest looked up from reference TRBV15 and TRBJ2-2): DAMVIQNPRYQVTQFGKPVTLSCSQTLNHNVMYWYQQKSSQAPKLLFHYYDKDFNNEADTPDNFQSRRPNTSFCFLDIRSPGLGDTAMYLCATSLAGRNTGELFFGEGSRLTVL.

This clonotype was seen more than once but under ten times. The rearrangement uses TRBV7-9 and TRBJ2-7; the D gene is possibly TRBD2 (5 bases). V was pared by 3 bases and J by 2 bases, with 11 bases between. This CDR3 has 14 residues. In germline, CDR1 is SEHNR, CDR2 FQNEAQ (reference sequence). Here the CDR3 DNA reads TGTGCCAGCAGCTTCCCCGGGGTGACCTACGAGCAGTACTTC. Protein product: CASSFPGVTYEQYF.

In its sample, this clonotype was seen many times. The rearrangement uses TRBV29-1 and TRBJ1-1; 7 bases are a match to TRBD1. There are 13 residues in the CDR3. The germline V gene encodes CDR1 SQVTM and CDR2 ANQGSEA. Trimming at V came to 6 bases and at J to 3 bases, leaving 7 bases not matched to a gene. CDR3 amino acids: CSVRTTGDTEAFF. CDR3 bases: TGCAGCGTACGTACTACAGGGGACACTGAAGCTTTCTTT.

V usage is TRBV7-9 and J usage is TRBJ1-2; possible D gene TRBD1, 5 bases. V was shortened by 5 bases and J by 5 bases, with 15 bases between the two germline ends. The CDR3 covers 14 residues. Germline assignment: CDR1 SEHNR and CDR2 FQNEAQ (reference sequence). CDR3 nucleotide sequence: TGTGCCAGCAGCCAAGGGGCAGGATTTTATGGCTACACCTTC. Protein sequence: CASSQGAGFYGYTF.

Turning to this clonotype: One base away lies a much larger clone, so this may be a sequencing read error. The V gene is TRBV11-2, the J gene TRBJ2-2; D not resolved. CDR1 is SGHAT, CDR2 FQNNGV, per germline. The CDR3 extends over 16 amino acids. V lost 4 bases, J lost 0 bases, and 12 bases lay in between. CDR3 protein: CASSWAWSPNTGELFF. In DNA form, the CDR3 reads TGTGCCAGCAGCTGGGCCTGGTCTCCGAACACCGGGGAGCTGTTTTTT.

The rearrangement uses TRBV7-4 and TRBJ1-5; D not certain. There are 16 residues in the CDR3. CDR1 SGHVT and CDR2 SQSDAQ come from the germline V gene. V was shortened by 5 bases and J by 5 bases, with 19 bases between the two germline ends. CDR3 DNA sequence: TGTGCCAGCAGCCAAGAGGGCCAAGGGATCTATCAGCCCCAGCATTTT. It translates to CASSQEGQGIYQPQHF.

Remarks on this clonotype: This is likely a read error, given that the CDR3 carries no conserved phenylalanine or tryptophan at its end. It is unclear where the CDR3 begins or ends on the DNA, so no DNA is shown, and the CDR3 is as TCRdb lists it. CDR3 sequence: CASSDLWWAL. This rearrangement joins TRBV6-4 to TRBJ1-2. The CDR3 sequence runs 10 residues, both termini included. Germline V gene lookup returns CDR1 MRHNA and CDR2 SNTAGT.

J is TRBJ2-5 and V is TRBV7-9, with D perhaps assigned TRBD1 or TRBD2 (5 bases each). The CDR3 is made up of 16 amino acids. Germline CDR1 reads SEHNR; CDR2 reads FQNEAQ (reference sequence). V lost 5 bases and J lost 1, with 17 bases in between. CDR3 residues: CASSPFGGILQETQYF. The CDR3 region has the DNA TGTGCCAGCAGCCCTTTTGGGGGAATCCTCCAAGAGACCCAGTACTTC.

This clonotype came up many times. The chain joins TRBV7-3 to TRBJ2-5; D possibly corresponds to TRBD2 (6 bases). Trimming removed 5 bases from V and 5 bases from J, with 15 bases in between. Germline CDR1 is SGHTA and CDR2 is FQGTGA. The CDR3 is 14 residues long. In DNA, the CDR3 is TGTGCCAGCAGCCCCCACTCTAGCGCGGAGACCCAGTACTTC. It specifies CASSPHSSAETQYF.

As for this clonotype: This sequence may be a read error, since a much larger clone differs from it by one base. The chain carries TRBV19 and TRBJ1-4; the D is unclear. The CDR3 spans 13 residues. Trimming cost V 1 base and J 5 bases, with 5 bases left between them. CDR1 LNHDA and CDR2 SQIVND come from the germline V gene (reference sequence). The chain's CDR3 is CASSIGGNEKLFF. DNA for the CDR3: TGTGCCAGTAGTATAGGCGGCAATGAAAAACTGTTTTTT.

This clonotype has only a few counts. The chain recombines TRBV9 with TRBJ1-1, with D perhaps TRBD1 (6 bases). CDR1 and CDR2 from the germline V gene are SGDLS and YYNGEE. The CDR3 runs to 14 residues. V shed 3 bases and J shed 5 bases, with 14 bases lying between them. The chain's CDR3 is CASSDQGRETEAFF. DNA for the CDR3: TGTGCCAGCAGCGATCAGGGGCGGGAGACTGAAGCTTTCTTT.

Comments on this clonotype: Mismatch with germline at one junction end may stem from a read error. The rearrangement links TRBV9 to TRBJ1-3; D is uncertain. The CDR3 has 16 amino acids. Germline loops: CDR1 SGDLS, CDR2 YYNGEE. The CDR3 bases are TGTGCCAGCAGCGTATCGGGCAGCTACTCTGGAAACATCATATATTTT. Translating it yields CASSVSGSYSGNIIYF.

This clonotype was detected only a few times. The chain links TRBV19 to TRBJ2-7; tentative D call: TRBD2 (6 bases). This CDR3 region has 15 residues. Trimming pared 9 bases from V and 3 bases from J, leaving 21 bases between. Germline V CDR1 and CDR2: LNHDA, SQIVND (reference sequence). CDR3 in amino acids: CASTAGQGLNYEQYF. The CDR3 DNA reads as TGTGCCAGCACCGCGGGGCAGGGACTGAACTACGAGCAGTACTTC.

On this clonotype itself: A clone one base away is much larger, so this may be a read error. This CDR3 is missing its conserved last phenylalanine or tryptophan, likely due to a read error. This chain connects TRBV5-1 to TRBJ2-7, with D unresolved. This CDR3 has 13 residues. Germline loops: CDR1 SGHRS, CDR2 YFSETQ. Deletions cut 3 bases from V and 5 bases from J, with 12 bases between. DNA of the CDR3: TGCGCCAGCAGCTGGGCGACGCTGAACGAGCAGTACCTC. This encodes CASSWATLNEQYL.

This clonotype was counted a few times. The chain has TRBV10-3 and TRBJ2-2; D possibly corresponds to TRBD2 (5 bases). The V gene lost 0 bases and the J gene lost 4 bases, with 12 bases spanning the gap. Looked up from germline, CDR1 is ENHRY and CDR2 is SYGVKD. The CDR3 runs 16 residues. The CDR3 coding sequence is TGTGCCATCAGTGAGTCGTCGGGGTATGGCACCGGGGAGCTGTTTTTT. It is translated as CAISESSGYGTGELFF.

This clonotype has a count of ten or more. V is TRBV7-3 and J is TRBJ2-2; no clear D gene. This CDR3 has 13 amino acids. Trimming removed 5 bases at V and 4 bases at J, with 8 bases between. Germline CDR1 and CDR2: SGHTA and FQGTGA. The CDR3 region has the DNA TGTGCCAGCAGCGCCCAGGTCACCGGGGAGCTGTTTTTT. Residues: CASSAQVTGELFF.

This clonotype came up many times. V usage is TRBV24-1 and J usage is TRBJ1-5, with a possible D match to TRBD1 (5 bases). The V and J ends lost 5 bases and 2 bases respectively, with 12 bases between them. CDR1 and CDR2 (germline): KGHDR, SFDVKD. The CDR3 contains 15 residues. The CDR3 DNA follows: TGTGCCACCAGTGCCGGGGCTCGGGGCAATCAGCCCCAGCATTTT. Translated, it gives CATSAGARGNQPQHF.

The chain employs TRBV20-1 and TRBJ2-2, with D perhaps matching TRBD1 (6 bases). The CDR3 spans 15 residues. V dropped 2 bases and J dropped 0 bases, with 10 bases sitting between them. In germline, CDR1 is DFQATT, CDR2 SNEGSKA (reference sequence). The CDR3 region has the DNA TGCAGTGCTAGACCACAGGGTTCGAACACCGGGGAGCTGTTTTTT. This encodes CSARPQGSNTGELFF.

This chain joins TRBV20-1 and TRBJ1-4, with D possibly TRBD1 on 5 matching bases. The germline gives CDR1 DFQATT, CDR2 SNEGSKA (reference sequence). V lost 6 bases and J 2 bases, leaving 13 bases between the germline ends. CDR3 length: 14 residues. Here the CDR3 reads CSARTPLTNEKLFF. Here the CDR3 DNA reads TGCAGTGCCCGGACACCCCTCACTAATGAAAAACTGTTTTTT.

The rearrangement links TRBV27 to TRBJ1-5; D call uncertain. Germline CDR1 reads MNHEY; CDR2 reads SMNVEV (reference sequence). The ends were cut back, 3 bases at V and 4 bases at J, with 10 bases in the middle. This CDR3 region has 14 residues. DNA of the CDR3: TGTGCCAGCAGTTTTCAAGGGCCTAATCAGCCCCAGCATTTT. It specifies CASSFQGPNQPQHF.

The chain joins TRBV19 to TRBJ1-1; 8 bases fit TRBD1. Germline CDR1 reads LNHDA; CDR2 reads SQIVND (reference sequence). V dropped 6 bases and J dropped 6; count of bases not matched to a gene: 9. The CDR3 covers 14 residues. CDR3 loop: CASSPTGAGAEAFF. The CDR3 DNA is TGTGCCAGTAGCCCGACAGGGGCGGGGGCTGAAGCTTTCTTT.

The genes are TRBV7-2 and TRBJ2-5; a possible D gene is TRBD2 (6 bases). Germline V gene sequence: CDR1 SGHTA, CDR2 FQGNSA. The CDR3 extends over 15 amino acids. Deletions cut 5 bases from V and 5 bases from J, with 18 bases between. The CDR3: CASSPGGSSRETQYF. DNA for the CDR3: TGTGCCAGCAGCCCCGGGGGTAGCTCAAGGGAGACCCAGTACTTC.